The 17 T cell receptor beta chains below come from one sample, sequenced in a study of blood T cell repertoires in COVID-19. Data came from immunoSEQ multiplex PCR; TCRdb stores just in-frame clones and leaves some out. This table has about 480,000 clones, 88% appearing once. What was sequenced was peripheral blood. The receptors were gathered from a woman in her forties or fifties with COVID-19, enrolled during active disease.

This chain connects TRBV6-5 to TRBJ1-1, with 8 bases lining up with TRBD1. V was clipped by 6 bases and J by 5 bases; unmatched bases: 8. Germline assignment: CDR1 MNHEY and CDR2 SVGAGI. CDR3 length equals 14 residues. CDR3 in amino acids: CASRLRTGRTEAFF. CDR3 sequence (DNA): TGTGCCAGCAGACTCCGGACAGGGAGAACTGAAGCTTTCTTT.

The V call is TRBV2, the J call TRBJ2-3; weak D call: TRBD2 (6 bases). There are 12 residues in the CDR3. From germline, CDR1 is SNHLY and CDR2 FYNNEI. The V end lost 9 bases, the J end lost 4 bases, and 11 bases lay between the germline ends. The CDR3 region has the DNA TGTGCCAGTGGGACTTTAGCAGATACGCAGTATTTT. Protein sequence: CASGTLADTQYF.

J is TRBJ1-1 and V is TRBV5-1, with D perhaps matching TRBD1 (5 bases). The CDR3 is 14 amino acids. Germline CDR1 is SGHRS and CDR2 is YFSETQ. The V gene lost 5 bases and the J gene lost 4 bases, with 15 bases spanning the gap. The CDR3 is CASSPGSRGTEAFF. Here the CDR3 DNA reads TGCGCCAGCAGTCCCGGTTCTAGGGGCACTGAAGCTTTCTTT.

The chain has TRBV14 and TRBJ1-1, with a tentative D call TRBD1 (5 bases). The germline CDR1 and CDR2 sequences are SGHDN and FVKESK. This CDR3 region has 15 residues. Trimming pared 4 bases from V and 1 base from J, leaving 13 bases between. The CDR3 coding sequence is TGTGCCAGCAGCCTCACAGGAGTGGGGAACACTGAAGCTTTCTTT. This codes for CASSLTGVGNTEAFF.

The V and J genes are TRBV2 and TRBJ2-1; maybe TRBD2 (6 bases). Trimming took 7 bases from V and 1 from J, leaving 20 bases between them. CDR1 SNHLY and CDR2 FYNNEI come from the germline V gene. The CDR3 loop spans 17 amino acids. The CDR3 nucleotides are TGTGCCAGCATACCTGATTCAGCGGCGGGATCCTACAATGAGCAGTTCTTC. Protein: CASIPDSAAGSYNEQFF.

The table lists this clone with a few counts. This rearrangement joins TRBV7-2 to TRBJ1-6, with TRBD1 as a possible D gene (6 bases). Germline V gene lookup returns CDR1 SGHTA and CDR2 FQGNSA. The CDR3 is made up of 14 amino acids. Deletions cut 6 bases from V and 7 bases from J, with 13 bases between. The CDR3 coding sequence is TGTGCCAGCAGGAAGGGGGTTGGGAATTCACCCCTCCACTTT. This codes for CASRKGVGNSPLHF.

The CDR3 loop is CASSLQIDLHLSYEQYF. CDR3 sequence (DNA): TGTGCCAGCAGCTTGCAGATCGATCTGCATTTATCCTACGAGCAGTACTTC. The rearrangement links TRBV5-6 to TRBJ2-7, with unresolved D. V was cut by 1 base and J by 1 base, with 18 bases left in between. The CDR3 totals 17 residues. Per germline, CDR1 SGHDT and CDR2 YYEEEE.

The rearrangement links TRBV6-5 to TRBJ1-4; a weak D match, TRBD1 (6 bases). Germline V gives CDR1 MNHEY, CDR2 SVGAGI. The CDR3 contains 14 residues. Deletions cut 8 bases from V and 7 bases from J, with 17 bases between. The CDR3 is CASVRWGQGEKLFF. Here the CDR3 DNA reads TGTGCCAGCGTACGATGGGGGCAAGGTGAAAAACTGTTTTTT.

V is TRBV2 and J is TRBJ2-1; maybe TRBD1 (5 bases). The CDR3 sequence is 13 residues long. Per germline, CDR1 SNHLY and CDR2 FYNNEI. Trimming stripped 6 bases from V and 7 bases from J, with 13 bases between. The CDR3 DNA reads TGTGCCAGCAGGAATCTCCAGGGAAATGAGCAGTTCTTC. This codes for CASRNLQGNEQFF.

The chain uses TRBV4-1 and TRBJ1-3; TRBD1 agrees at 8 bases. CDR1 is MGHRA, CDR2 YSYEKL, per germline. This CDR3 is built from 17 residues. Trimming at V came to 3 bases and at J to 2 bases, leaving 9 bases not matched to a gene. CDR3 loop: CASSQNRGKGAGNTIYF. In DNA form, the CDR3 reads TGCGCCAGCAGCCAGAACAGGGGGAAAGGGGCTGGAAACACCATATATTTT.

The rearrangement joins TRBV19 to TRBJ1-6, with D possibly being TRBD1 (5 bases). V was pared by 1 base and J by 9 bases, with 19 bases between. This CDR3 has 17 amino acids. Germline CDR1 reads LNHDA; CDR2 reads SQIVND (reference sequence). The CDR3 loop is CASSIGGAGTRGSPLHF. CDR3 sequence (DNA): TGTGCCAGTAGTATAGGAGGGGCCGGGACTCGGGGTTCACCCCTCCACTTT. Full variable domain (rest looked up from reference TRBV19 and TRBJ1-6): DGGITQSPKYLFRKEGQNVTLSCEQNLNHDAMYWYRQDPGQGLRLIYYSQIVNDFQKGDIAEGYSVSREKKESFPLTVTSAQKNPTAFYLCASSIGGAGTRGSPLHFGNGTRLTVT.

This clone was detected only once. The chain combines TRBV27 with TRBJ1-5; tentative D call: TRBD1 (6 bases). The V end was cut by 1 base, the J end by 5 bases, with 18 bases between. The CDR3 spans 17 residues. Germline V CDR1 and CDR2: MNHEY, SMNVEV (reference sequence). CDR3 DNA: TGTGCCAGCAGTTTATTCCCCGGACAGCTACGACATCAGCCCCAGCATTTT. This translates into CASSLFPGQLRHQPQHF.

The gene calls are TRBV19 and TRBJ1-1; 9 bases align to TRBD1. The CDR3 has 20 amino acids. The V and J ends lost 8 bases and 1 base, in that order; junction bases with no gene match: 23. The V gene's germline CDR1 is LNHDA and CDR2 SQIVND (reference sequence). CDR3 sequence: CASLPTGGEKPKWRNTEAFF. In DNA, the CDR3 is TGTGCCAGTCTCCCTACAGGGGGCGAAAAACCCAAATGGCGGAACACTGAAGCTTTCTTT.

V gene TRBV30 combines with J gene TRBJ2-5; 8 bases map to TRBD1. Germline CDR1 reads GTSNPN; CDR2 reads SVGIG (reference sequence). The CDR3 runs 15 residues. J was trimmed by 2 bases and V by 3 bases; bases with no gene match: 8. The CDR3 protein is CAWSPGQGAQETQYF. The CDR3 DNA is TGTGCCTGGAGCCCCGGACAGGGAGCTCAAGAGACCCAGTACTTC.

This clone was detected a few times. The rearrangement joins TRBV5-1 to TRBJ1-3; D unclear. Germline assignment: CDR1 SGHRS and CDR2 YFSETQ. The CDR3 extends over 16 amino acids. Deletions cut 4 bases from V and 0 bases from J, with 14 bases between. The CDR3 protein is CASSPDRHRSGNTIYF. The CDR3 DNA follows: TGCGCCAGCAGCCCCGATCGACACCGCTCTGGAAACACCATATATTTT.

The genes are TRBV15 and TRBJ2-7; D is possibly TRBD1 (6 bases). This CDR3 spans 14 amino acids. Germline assignment: CDR1 LNHNV and CDR2 YYDKDF (reference sequence). The V gene lost 5 bases and the J gene lost 5 bases, with 16 bases spanning the gap. CDR3 DNA: TGTGCCACCAGCTCTCCAGGACAGTCGGACGAGCAGTACTTC. Amino acids: CATSSPGQSDEQYF.

The genes are TRBV10-2 and TRBJ2-1; 9 bases are shared with TRBD2. The ends lost 3 bases at V and 4 bases at J; junction bases unmatched: 7. Germline V gene data show CDR1 as WSHSY and CDR2 as SAAADI. The CDR3 runs to 16 residues. The CDR3 DNA reads as TGCGCCAGCAGTGACTGGGCTAGCGGGGCGTACAATGAGCAGTTCTTC. Protein: CASSDWASGAYNEQFF.